Shown below are 5 T cell receptor beta chains from a single sample sequenced in a study of T cell responses to AZD1222 COVID-19 vaccine. Clones were read by immunoSEQ multiplex PCR, and TCRdb kept only the in-frame ones, dropping some. The sample lists 100,000 to 150,000 clones; approximately 90% were seen once. Material: peripheral blood, obtained 28 days after the second AZD1222 dose. The source of these receptors is an adult who received the AZD1222 COVID-19 vaccine.

This clone was counted only a few times. The genes are TRBV25-1 and TRBJ2-1; TRBD1 matches 7 bases. With V trimmed by 4 bases and J by 0 bases, 12 bases remained unmatched. The CDR3 totals 18 residues. Per the germline V gene, CDR1 is MGHDK and CDR2 is SYGVNS. CDR3 in DNA: TGTGCCAGCAGTGGTCTTCCAGGGGGAGAGAGCTCCTACAATGAGCAGTTCTTC. As protein: CASSGLPGGESSYNEQFF.

This clone was found a few times. The V call is TRBV29-1, the J call TRBJ1-2, with 7 bases lining up with TRBD1. CDR3 size: 13 residues. Losses at the gene ends were 1 base for V and 8 bases for J; bases not matched to a gene: 7. CDR1 is SQVTM, CDR2 ANQGSEA, per germline. The CDR3 sequence: CSVEAYRGGGYTF. DNA for the CDR3: TGCAGCGTTGAAGCTTACAGGGGTGGAGGCTACACCTTC.

J is TRBJ1-4 and V is TRBV24-1; D gene unclear. The ends were cut back, 3 bases at V and 8 bases at J, with 9 bases in the middle. This CDR3 comprises 13 residues. The germline V gene has CDR1 KGHDR and CDR2 SFDVKD. The CDR3 protein is CATSDGGVEKLFF. DNA for the CDR3: TGTGCCACCAGTGATGGCGGGGTAGAAAAACTGTTTTTT.

There are a few counts of this clone. This sequence joins TRBV4-2 and TRBJ1-4; 8 bases align to TRBD1. Trimming at V came to 1 base and at J to 4 bases, leaving 2 bases not matched to a gene. CDR1 and CDR2 (germline): LGHNA, YNFKEQ. This CDR3 spans 15 amino acids. The CDR3 here is CASSQGTGFNEKLFF. CDR3 nucleotide sequence: TGTGCCAGCAGCCAAGGGACAGGGTTTAATGAAAAACTGTTTTTT.

This chain links TRBV5-6 with TRBJ1-5, with D possibly matching TRBD1 (6 bases). The CDR3 spans 15 residues. V was pared by 1 base and J by 4 bases, with 12 bases between. Germline V gene lookup returns CDR1 SGHDT and CDR2 YYEEEE. In DNA, the CDR3 is TGTGCCAGCAGCTTGAGCGGGCAGGGGAATCAGCCCCAGCATTTT. It is translated as CASSLSGQGNQPQHF.